This T cell receptor beta chain stems from a study of human T cells and chemical hapten exposure (dated by TCRdb to the early 2020s). With respect to the entire study: For sensitization, 2% DPC in acetone was applied to an approximately 2 cm by approximately 2 cm area of upper inner arm skin. Throughout the roughly 24-week study period, patients were also given weekly therapeutic DPC doses on the scalp. Patch testing was done on the upper back using Finn chambers containing 0.01% DPC, and results were scored after 6 days according to International Contact Dermatitis Research Group standards. Most of the patients in the cohort were female, and the cohort covered alopecia areata with under or over 50% scalp involvement, alopecia totalis and alopecia universalis. Libraries were combined into a pool for sequencing, and differences in TCR yield between samples came mainly from small differences in library volumes within the pool. The study tracked peripheral blood TCR repertoire changes in vivo during primary and secondary sensitization to the hapten diphenylcyclopropenone (DPC) in alopecia patients. Patient blood was sampled pre-sensitization (week 0) and at 2, 6 and about 24 weeks after DPC sensitization. For TCR sequencing, blood came from 25 to 35 alopecia patients at anywhere from one to four time points (pre-sensitization, 2, 6 and 24 weeks). What the research found in general, with its limitations: Patch test score was positively correlated with the number of PT1 expanded TCRs, with significance at thresholds 8, 16 and 32 but not at 4. All patients had alopecia, a presumed autoimmune disease, so their immune response might differ from that of healthy individuals. Compared with pre-sensitization or healthy control sets, expanded TCRs formed significantly more large CDR3 similarity clusters, which is consistent with antigen-driven responses. Repeated subsampling changed both the strength of the expansion versus patch-test correlation and the threshold at which the correlation became significant. The number of TCRs above 1 in 1000 frequency did not change with DPC sensitization; there was no evidence of global repertoire structure alterations.

The CDR3 runs 12 residues from the cysteine to the phenylalanine. Only CDR3 DNA is held: 36 bases, read in frame from base 1. Deletion took 3 bases off V and 6 bases off J, with a span of 5 bases between the germline ends. The germline V gene sets CDR1 to MDHEN and CDR2 to SYDVKM. For this clonotype: Its antigen is still unknown. Nothing much larger sits one base from this clone, and base qualities are not available.

Explained via the paper, the time point label denotes: patch test 2, 6 weeks after DPC sensitization. This specimen's treatment or condition label, interpreted: therapeutic diphenylcyclopropenone sensitization with weekly scalp DPC. At each patch-test visit, blood was drawn before the patch test was applied. Patients were eligible if aged 18 to 70, diagnosed with alopecia and judged suitable for DPC therapy, and pregnant patients were excluded. Total RNA was isolated from unfractionated whole blood collected in Tempus Blood RNA tubes. Libraries came from RACE. The instrument given in TCRdb is NextSeq 500. During library preparation, unique molecular identifiers were attached to individual cDNA molecules so that TCRs could be counted quantitatively and reproducibly. Each blood RNA sample was used to sequence both TCR alpha and TCR beta chains. In the original analysis: The median number of TCRs per sample was 95,638, ranging from roughly 23,224 to 700,000. The Decombinator software suite was used to annotate the V, J and CDR3 of the TCR reads. To make PS versus PT1 abundance plots, every sample was subsampled to the same number of TCRs (28,000). TCRs were defined as expanded if absent before sensitization and observed at least eight times at the 2-week time point. In-frame beta chains were kept once TCRdb had trimmed the public reads at Q25 with fastp and called clones with MiXCR. CDR3 protein sequences are deduplicated, and each keeps its most common genes and DNA. These V and J calls are TCRdb output, not the study's own analysis. In all, the sample holds some 81,000 distinct CDR3 sequences, and roughly 12% of those were seen once. The ten top clones hold 1.5% to 2% of the sample.

The source was whole blood, collected in connection with sensitization to the hapten diphenylcyclopropenone (DPC). This chain joins TRBV28 to TRBJ2-2, with no reliable assignment of the D segment. The clonotype was recovered from a man between 18 and 29 years old with alopecia areata. Some clones in this sample may be carry-over from other donors' samples. At the DNA level, the sequence is TGTGCCAGCAGTTTCGGTGCCGGGGAGCTGTTTTTT. The translation is CASSFGAGELFF.